The clone carrying this T cell receptor beta chain was recorded a few times. Using RNA template, CDR3s of TCR alpha and beta were amplified with iRepertoire arm-PCR. TCRdb itself ran the multiplex PCR reads through MiXCR, one entry per CDR3 protein. Here the sample spans about 140,000 distinct CDR3 sequences, roughly two fifths being singletons. Trimming cost V 3 bases and J 0 bases, with 9 bases left between them. Germline V gives CDR1 MNHEY, CDR2 SVGEGT. This CDR3 has 15 residues. This record belongs to a study of glioma-infiltrating T cells. The source material was glioma tissue, nonneoplastic brain tissue, or PBMCs (not recorded which). This chain connects TRBV6-2 or TRBV6-3 to TRBJ1-5, with D uncertain. The source of this sequence is a human donor with low-grade glioma or glioblastoma, undergoing nonglioma brain surgery, or in good health (not recorded which). The CDR3 protein is CASSYLTYSNQPQHF. Here the CDR3 DNA reads TGTGCCAGCAGTTATTTGACATATAGCAATCAGCCCCAGCATTTT.